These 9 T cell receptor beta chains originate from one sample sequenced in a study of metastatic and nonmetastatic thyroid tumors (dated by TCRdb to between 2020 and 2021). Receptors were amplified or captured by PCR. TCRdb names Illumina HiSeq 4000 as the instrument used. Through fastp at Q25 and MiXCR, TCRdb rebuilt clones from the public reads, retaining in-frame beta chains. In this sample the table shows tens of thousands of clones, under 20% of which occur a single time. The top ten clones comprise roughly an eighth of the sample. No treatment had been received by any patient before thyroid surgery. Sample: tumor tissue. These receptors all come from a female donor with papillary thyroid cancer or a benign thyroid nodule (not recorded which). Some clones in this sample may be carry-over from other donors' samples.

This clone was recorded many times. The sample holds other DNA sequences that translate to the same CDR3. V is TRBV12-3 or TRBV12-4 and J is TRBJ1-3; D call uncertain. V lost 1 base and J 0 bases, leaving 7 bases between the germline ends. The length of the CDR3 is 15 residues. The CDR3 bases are TGTGCCAGCAGTTTAGACCCGAGCTCTGGAAACACCATATATTTT. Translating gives CASSLDPSSGNTIYF.

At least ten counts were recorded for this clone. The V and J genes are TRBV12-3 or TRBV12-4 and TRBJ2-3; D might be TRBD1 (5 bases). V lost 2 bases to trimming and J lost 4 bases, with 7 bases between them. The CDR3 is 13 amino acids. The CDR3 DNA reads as TGTGCCAGCAGTTTAATCAGGGCAGATACGCAGTATTTT. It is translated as CASSLIRADTQYF.

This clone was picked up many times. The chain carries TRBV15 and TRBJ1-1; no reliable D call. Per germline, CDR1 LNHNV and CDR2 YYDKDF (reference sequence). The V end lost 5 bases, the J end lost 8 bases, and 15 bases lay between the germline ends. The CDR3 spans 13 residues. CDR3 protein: CATSGLRVQEAFF. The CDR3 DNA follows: TGTGCCACCAGCGGCCTCCGGGTACAAGAAGCTTTCTTT.

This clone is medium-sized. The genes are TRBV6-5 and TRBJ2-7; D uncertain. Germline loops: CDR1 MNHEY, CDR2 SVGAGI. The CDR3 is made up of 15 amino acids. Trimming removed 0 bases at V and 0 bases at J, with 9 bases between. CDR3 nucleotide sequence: TGTGCCAGCAGTTACTCGGCACGAAGCTCCTACGAGCAGTACTTC. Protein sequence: CASSYSARSSYEQYF.

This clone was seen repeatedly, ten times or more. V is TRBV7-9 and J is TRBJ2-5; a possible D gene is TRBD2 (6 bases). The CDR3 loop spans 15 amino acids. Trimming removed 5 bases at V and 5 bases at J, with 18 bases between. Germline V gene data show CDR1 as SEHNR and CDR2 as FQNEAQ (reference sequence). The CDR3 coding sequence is TGTGCCAGCAGCCCCGGAACTAGCTCCCGGGAGACCCAGTACTTC. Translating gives CASSPGTSSRETQYF.

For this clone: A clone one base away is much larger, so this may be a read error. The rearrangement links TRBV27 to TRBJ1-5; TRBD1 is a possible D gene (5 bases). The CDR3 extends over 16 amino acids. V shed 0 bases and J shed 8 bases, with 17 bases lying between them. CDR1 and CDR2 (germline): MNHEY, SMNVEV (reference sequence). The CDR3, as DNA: TGTGCCAGCAGTTTATCCTCTCGGCAGGGTAATAAGCCCCAGCATTTT. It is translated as CASSLSSRQGNKPQHF.

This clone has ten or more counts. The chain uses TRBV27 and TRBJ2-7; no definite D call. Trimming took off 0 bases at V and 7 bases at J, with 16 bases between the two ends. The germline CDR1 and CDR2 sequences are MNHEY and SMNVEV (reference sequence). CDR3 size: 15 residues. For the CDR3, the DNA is TGTGCCAGCAGTTTATCCGCTTTAACGGGCAGAGAGCAGTACTTC. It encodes CASSLSALTGREQYF.

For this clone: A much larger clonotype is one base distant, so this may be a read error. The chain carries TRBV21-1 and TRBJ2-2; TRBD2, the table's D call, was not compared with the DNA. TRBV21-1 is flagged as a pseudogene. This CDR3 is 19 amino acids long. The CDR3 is CASRTRGLAANANTGELFF. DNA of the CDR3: TGTGCCAGCAGGACTCGGGGACTAGCGGCAAACGCGAACACCGGGGAGCTGTTTTTT.

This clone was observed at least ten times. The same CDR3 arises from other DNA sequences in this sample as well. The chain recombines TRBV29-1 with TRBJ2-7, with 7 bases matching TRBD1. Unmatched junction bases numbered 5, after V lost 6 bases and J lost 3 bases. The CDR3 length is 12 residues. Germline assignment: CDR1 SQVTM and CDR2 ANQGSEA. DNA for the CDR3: TGCAGCGTACTCGGGACAGACTACGAGCAGTACTTC. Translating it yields CSVLGTDYEQYF.